The rows below give T cell receptor beta chains drawn from one sample of a study of T cell responses to AZD1222 COVID-19 vaccine. Using immunoSEQ multiplex PCR, the repertoire was profiled, and TCRdb retains in-frame clones only, with some absent. The sample shows around 110,000 clones, roughly 87% of them seen only once. The sample consisted of peripheral blood, taken on day 0 of AZD1222 vaccination. The receptors were sampled from an adult in good health. The conserved cysteine and the conserved F or W are not part of the CDR3 here. The order of the fields is V gene, CDR3 length, D gene, J gene, CDR3 protein. D genes are given only for firm matches.

v_call: TRBV4-1; cdr3_length: 14; d_call: -; j_call: TRBJ1-4; cdr3_aa: ASSPYYRQPKEKLF
v_call: TRBV7-9; cdr3_length: 13; d_call: -; j_call: TRBJ2-1; cdr3_aa: ASSLQTSVYNEQF
v_call: TRBV28; cdr3_length: 16; d_call: TRBD1; j_call: TRBJ1-5; cdr3_aa: ASSLAGGTAYSNQPQH
v_call: TRBV7-2; cdr3_length: 12; d_call: -; j_call: TRBJ2-4; cdr3_aa: ASSNGARWDIQY
v_call: TRBV27; cdr3_length: 14; d_call: -; j_call: TRBJ1-6; cdr3_aa: ASRKTRGAYNSPLH
v_call: TRBV9; cdr3_length: 12; d_call: TRBD1; j_call: TRBJ2-7; cdr3_aa: ASSVAGTDDEQY
v_call: TRBV28; cdr3_length: 11; d_call: TRBD1; j_call: TRBJ2-7; cdr3_aa: ASSPTGVGEQY
v_call: TRBV5-1; cdr3_length: 13; d_call: -; j_call: TRBJ2-7; cdr3_aa: ASSVTGEMAYEQY
v_call: TRBV9; cdr3_length: 14; d_call: -; j_call: TRBJ1-5; cdr3_aa: ASSAEGDYSNQPQH
v_call: TRBV4-1; cdr3_length: 13; d_call: -; j_call: TRBJ2-7; cdr3_aa: ASSQGGDEYYEQY
v_call: TRBV3-1/TRBV3-2; cdr3_length: 14; d_call: TRBD2; j_call: TRBJ2-5; cdr3_aa: ASSPKRLAGMETQY
v_call: TRBV27; cdr3_length: 14; d_call: TRBD1; j_call: TRBJ1-5; cdr3_aa: ASSFSRQGSHQPQH
v_call: TRBV2; cdr3_length: 13; d_call: -; j_call: TRBJ1-6; cdr3_aa: ATGRDPGGNSPLH
v_call: TRBV19; cdr3_length: 13; d_call: -; j_call: TRBJ1-1; cdr3_aa: ASSIIRGINTEAF
v_call: TRBV27; cdr3_length: 14; d_call: TRBD2; j_call: TRBJ2-1; cdr3_aa: ASSYWASGGSSEQF
v_call: TRBV5-4; cdr3_length: 13; d_call: -; j_call: TRBJ2-1; cdr3_aa: ASSLAGMGTREQF
v_call: TRBV6-5; cdr3_length: 12; d_call: TRBD2; j_call: TRBJ2-7; cdr3_aa: ASSIASGTYEQY
v_call: TRBV27; cdr3_length: 12; d_call: TRBD1; j_call: TRBJ1-5; cdr3_aa: ASSSDRSNQPQH
v_call: TRBV11-2; cdr3_length: 14; d_call: -; j_call: TRBJ1-4; cdr3_aa: ASSLDPGGTNEKLF
v_call: TRBV7-7; cdr3_length: 11; d_call: TRBD2; j_call: TRBJ2-1; cdr3_aa: ASSFREGNEQF
v_call: TRBV27; cdr3_length: 13; d_call: TRBD1; j_call: TRBJ1-1; cdr3_aa: ASSLSWTGSTEAF
v_call: TRBV7-6; cdr3_length: 12; d_call: -; j_call: TRBJ2-5; cdr3_aa: ASSFLGPEETQY
v_call: TRBV29-1; cdr3_length: 14; d_call: TRBD2; j_call: TRBJ2-3; cdr3_aa: SVLLSSGGQRDTQY
v_call: TRBV30; cdr3_length: 9; d_call: -; j_call: TRBJ1-2; cdr3_aa: AWSYRVDYT
v_call: TRBV9; cdr3_length: 12; d_call: TRBD1; j_call: TRBJ2-5; cdr3_aa: ASSVSDREETQY
v_call: TRBV7-8; cdr3_length: 13; d_call: -; j_call: TRBJ1-1; cdr3_aa: ASSLEGGRGTEAF
v_call: TRBV30; cdr3_length: 11; d_call: -; j_call: TRBJ1-5; cdr3_aa: AWSANSNQPQH
v_call: TRBV5-4; cdr3_length: 11; d_call: -; j_call: TRBJ2-7; cdr3_aa: ASSPDTNYEQY
v_call: TRBV9; cdr3_length: 11; d_call: -; j_call: TRBJ1-1; cdr3_aa: ASSIGGNTEAF